These 25 T cell receptor beta chains originate from one sample sequenced in a study of metastatic and nonmetastatic thyroid tumors. TCRdb redid the clone calls on the PCR reads using MiXCR. The profile covers about 16,000 clones, with roughly 31% appearing a single time and roughly 10% taken by the ten largest. Not a single patient had been given any form of treatment at any point before undergoing thyroid surgery. The sample was blood. The receptors originated from a female donor with papillary thyroid cancer or a benign thyroid nodule (not recorded which). Some clones in this sample may be carry-over from other donors' samples.

The V gene is TRBV30, the J gene TRBJ1-2; 8 nucleotides align to TRBD1. The CDR3 has 13 amino acids. The V and J ends lost 7 bases and 0 bases, in that order; junction bases with no gene match: 4. Germline V gives CDR1 GTSNPN, CDR2 SVGIG (reference sequence). CDR3 DNA: TGTGCCTACGGACAGGGATCTAACTATGGCTACACCTTC. Translation: CAYGQGSNYGYTF.

The chain employs TRBV25-1 and TRBJ1-2, with a possible D match to TRBD1 (6 bases). Per the germline V gene, CDR1 is MGHDK and CDR2 is SYGVNS. The CDR3 has 15 amino acids. V was cut by 8 bases and J by 8 bases, with 24 bases left in between. In nucleotides, the CDR3 is TGTGCCAGCGATCCATCCCAAGGGGGGGCGGTCGGCTACACCTTC. Encoded protein: CASDPSQGGAVGYTF.

This clone was seen many times. V and J are TRBV5-1 and TRBJ1-4, with TRBD1 matching 8 bases. CDR3 length: 15 amino acids. V lost 4 bases, J lost 7 bases, and 9 bases stayed unmatched. Germline lookup yields CDR1 SGHRS and CDR2 YFSETQ. This CDR3 reads CASSRETGGPEKLFF. Written as DNA, the CDR3 is TGCGCCAGCAGCCGTGAAACAGGGGGTCCTGAAAAACTGTTTTTT.

By share, this clone counts as medium-sized. The sample contains more than one DNA sequence encoding this CDR3. V gene TRBV5-1 combines with J gene TRBJ1-2; 8 nucleotides line up with TRBD1. Germline V CDR1 and CDR2: SGHRS, YFSETQ. The CDR3 runs to 12 residues. Losses at the gene ends were 4 bases for V and 6 bases for J; bases not matched to a gene: 2. CDR3 protein: CASSGQGNGYTF. Written as DNA, the CDR3 is TGCGCCAGCAGCGGACAGGGAAATGGCTACACCTTC.

This clone was observed many times. V is TRBV20-1 and J is TRBJ2-6; 12 nucleotides match TRBD1. The germline CDR1 and CDR2 sequences are DFQATT and SNEGSKA (reference sequence). With V trimmed by 6 bases and J by 4 bases, 13 bases remained unmatched. CDR3 length: 18 residues. The CDR3, as DNA: TGCAGTGCCACAATTGGCCCGGGACAGGGGGCGGGGGCCAACGTCCTGACTTTC. Protein: CSATIGPGQGAGANVLTF.

This clone was counted at least ten times. The J gene is TRBJ1-2, the V gene TRBV19; TRBD1 matches 8 bases. J lost 0 bases, V lost 5 bases, and 5 bases had no gene match. Germline CDR1 LNHDA, CDR2 SQIVND (reference sequence). This CDR3 has 15 amino acids. CDR3 sequence: CASSHWDRTNYGYTF. The CDR3 DNA sequence: TGTGCCAGTAGTCACTGGGACAGGACTAACTATGGCTACACCTTC.

This clone was seen a handful of times. J is TRBJ1-1 and V is TRBV6-1; D gene unclear. This CDR3 is built from 12 residues. CDR1 and CDR2 from the germline V gene are MNHNS and SASEGT. V gave up 4 bases and J gave up 5 bases, with 8 bases separating them. The CDR3, as DNA: TGTGCCAGCAGTGGGTCGGGAACTGAAGCTTTCTTT. Its translation: CASSGSGTEAFF.

This chain links TRBV2 with TRBJ2-3, with D unclear. Germline V CDR1 and CDR2: SNHLY, FYNNEI. V dropped 7 bases and J dropped 4 bases, with 12 bases sitting between them. The CDR3 length is 13 residues. Written as DNA, the CDR3 is TGTGCCAGCACGGCTTGGTACTCAGATACGCAGTATTTT. This sequence encodes CASTAWYSDTQYF.

By its share, this clone is medium-sized. V usage is TRBV7-3 and J usage is TRBJ1-2; no clear D. Germline V gene data show CDR1 as SGHTA and CDR2 as FQGTGA. CDR3 size: 15 residues. Trimming left V 0 bases short and J 9 bases short, with 17 bases between. The CDR3 DNA reads TGTGCCAGCAGCTTAACAAGCGAGGGCAGAGGTAGCTACACCTTC. It encodes CASSLTSEGRGSYTF.

The rearrangement uses TRBV15 and TRBJ2-3, with D tentatively TRBD2 (5 bases). Germline V gene data show CDR1 as LNHNV and CDR2 as YYDKDF (reference sequence). This CDR3 has 12 residues. V lost 1 base, J lost 11 bases, and 10 bases lay in between. Here the CDR3 reads CATSRGTQVQYF. Here the CDR3 DNA reads TGTGCCACCAGCAGAGGGACTCAGGTGCAGTATTTT.

This clone is categorized as medium-sized (0.01 to 0.1%). The CDR3, as DNA: TGCGCCAGCAGCTTTGGGGACAGGCGAGAGGACGAGCAGTACTTC. The encoded protein is CASSFGDRREDEQYF. V and J are TRBV5-1 and TRBJ2-7, with TRBD1 matching 8 bases. CDR1 SGHRS and CDR2 YFSETQ come from the germline V gene. This CDR3 has 15 amino acids. J was trimmed by 5 bases and V by 2 bases; bases with no gene match: 9.

This clone is labeled medium-sized. The chain couples TRBV20-1 to TRBJ2-7, with unresolved D. The CDR3 runs to 13 residues. CDR1 is DFQATT, CDR2 SNEGSKA, per germline (reference sequence). Trimming stripped 5 bases from V and 4 bases from J, with 15 bases between. CDR3 protein: CSALTHLIYEQYF. CDR3 DNA: TGCAGTGCTCTTACTCACTTAATATACGAGCAGTACTTC.

This clone was counted many times. The chain combines TRBV20-1 with TRBJ1-2; tentatively, D is TRBD1 (6 bases). Germline CDR1 DFQATT, CDR2 SNEGSKA (reference sequence). The CDR3 extends over 15 amino acids. V lost 1 base and J 8 bases, leaving 20 bases between the germline ends. The CDR3 DNA follows: TGCAGTGCTAGAGGAGTAATCACAGGGTTGGAGGGCTACACCTTC. Protein sequence: CSARGVITGLEGYTF.

The gene calls are TRBV28 and TRBJ2-1, with D perhaps matching TRBD2 (6 bases). The CDR3 is made up of 13 amino acids. Germline V gene sequence: CDR1 MDHEN, CDR2 SYDVKM. Trimming took off 3 bases at V and 7 bases at J, with 10 bases between the two ends. The CDR3 nucleotides read TGTGCCAGCAGTTTCGGGCGGGGAAATGAGCAGTTCTTC. It specifies CASSFGRGNEQFF.

This clone is medium-sized. The rearrangement links TRBV6-1 to TRBJ1-1; the D is unclear. Trimming cost V 0 bases and J 7 bases, with 6 bases left between them. The CDR3 is 12 amino acids. From germline, CDR1 is MNHNS and CDR2 SASEGT. The CDR3 loop is CASSEAVDEAFF. CDR3 nucleotides: TGTGCCAGCAGTGAAGCTGTAGATGAAGCTTTCTTT.

The rearrangement uses TRBV2 and TRBJ2-1; 12 bases map to TRBD2. The CDR3 length is 16 residues. Germline V gives CDR1 SNHLY, CDR2 FYNNEI. Trimming took 6 bases from V and 4 from J; bases not matched to a gene: 7. As DNA, the CDR3 is TGTGCCAGCAGCTTAAGTCTAGCGGGAGGGTACAATGAGCAGTTCTTC. It is translated as CASSLSLAGGYNEQFF. The variable domain in full, completed from reference TRBV2 and TRBJ2-1, reads EPEVTQTPSHQVTQMGQEVILRCVPISNHLYFYWYRQILGQKVEFLVSFYNNEISEKSEIFDDQFSVERPDGSNFTLKIRSTKLEDSAMYFCASSLSLAGGYNEQFFGPGTRLTVL.

This clone was seen at least ten times. This chain uses TRBV3-1 with TRBJ1-5, with D possibly TRBD1 on 5 matching bases. This CDR3 region has 12 residues. Germline V lookup: CDR1 LGHDT, CDR2 YNNKEL (reference sequence). Trimming pared 2 bases from V and 16 bases from J, leaving 15 bases between. The chain's CDR3 is CASSQPPGLPHF. CDR3 coding DNA: TGTGCCAGCAGCCAACCCCCGGGACTCCCCCATTTT.

The rearrangement links TRBV19 to TRBJ1-2; D gene uncertain. The CDR3 runs 14 residues. V lost 0 bases, J lost 11 bases, and 16 bases lay in between. Germline CDR1 and CDR2: LNHDA and SQIVND (reference sequence). The CDR3 DNA follows: TGTGCCAGTAGTATAGATTACCGGGAAGCAAGATACACCTTC. As protein: CASSIDYREARYTF.

In its sample, this clone is medium-sized (0.01 to 0.1%). The V call is TRBV7-3, the J call TRBJ1-6; TRBD1 matches 9 bases. The J segment lost 10 bases and the V segment lost 5 bases, leaving 6 bases of the junction unmatched. CDR1 is SGHTA, CDR2 FQGTGA, per germline. This CDR3 has 14 residues. The CDR3 DNA reads TGTGCCAGCAGCGAAACAGGGGGCCACTCACCCCTCCACTTT. This encodes CASSETGGHSPLHF.

In this sample, this clone turned up a few times. The V call is TRBV27, the J call TRBJ1-6; TRBD1 aligns across 8 bases. The CDR3 has 15 residues. The V gene's germline CDR1 is MNHEY and CDR2 SMNVEV (reference sequence). V gave up 1 base and J gave up 9 bases; unmatched junction bases: 5. CDR3 sequence: CASSLFGQGVSPLHF. The DNA for the CDR3 is TGTGCCAGCAGTTTATTCGGACAGGGAGTTTCACCCCTCCACTTT.

The J gene is TRBJ2-7, the V gene TRBV20-1; D gene uncertain. Deletions cut 0 bases from V and 5 bases from J, with 14 bases between. The CDR3 length is 14 residues. The V gene's germline CDR1 is DFQATT and CDR2 SNEGSKA (reference sequence). The CDR3 reads CSAREIEGVNEQYF. CDR3 in DNA: TGCAGTGCTAGAGAAATAGAAGGAGTCAACGAGCAGTACTTC.

By sample fraction, this clone is medium-sized. In nucleotides, the CDR3 is TGTGCCAGCAGTTCGGACAGGGGGGATACGCAGTATTTT. It codes for CASSSDRGDTQYF. The V gene is TRBV12-3 or TRBV12-4, the J gene TRBJ2-3, with 10 bases that match TRBD1. V lost 4 bases to trimming and J lost 6 bases; unmatched junction nucleotides: 1. The CDR3 covers 13 residues.

The genes are TRBV4-2 and TRBJ1-1; D is unresolved. The CDR3 loop spans 15 amino acids. V lost 1 base and J 2 bases, leaving 11 bases between the germline ends. CDR1 is LGHNA and CDR2 is YNFKEQ in the germline V gene. The CDR3 nucleotides read TGTGCCAGCAGCCAAGGTTCAGGCCTAAACACTGAAGCTTTCTTT. It translates to CASSQGSGLNTEAFF.

Relative to its sample, this clone is medium-sized. The rearrangement uses TRBV6-1 and TRBJ1-2; 11 bases fit TRBD1. Germline assignment: CDR1 MNHNS and CDR2 SASEGT. V gave up 4 bases and J gave up 8 bases; unmatched junction bases: 6. The CDR3 contains 14 residues. The CDR3 coding sequence is TGTGCCAGCAGTGGGACAGGGGGCGCGAGAGGCTACACCTTC. Amino acid sequence: CASSGTGGARGYTF.

J is TRBJ2-1 and V is TRBV18; a possible D gene is TRBD1 (6 bases). In germline, CDR1 is KGHSH, CDR2 LQKENI. The germline V and J ends were trimmed by 3 bases and 7 bases, with 16 bases remaining between them. The CDR3 runs 15 residues. The CDR3 here is CASSPNGGANNEQFF. The CDR3 region has the DNA TGTGCCAGCTCACCCAATGGGGGCGCGAATAATGAGCAGTTCTTC. The full variable domain, in which reference TRBV18 and TRBJ2-1 provide the parts outside the CDR3, is NAGVMQNPRHLVRRRGQEARLRCSPMKGHSHVYWYRQLPEEGLKFMVYLQKENIIDESGMPKERFSAEFPKEGPSILRIQQVVRGDSAAYFCASSPNGGANNEQFFGPGTRLTVL.